This TCR beta chain was captured by sequencing in a study of beta chain features in type 1 diabetes. The germline V gene has CDR1 PRHDT and CDR2 FYEKMQ (reference sequence). Trimming removed 2 bases from V and 3 bases from J; junction bases left unmatched: 7. The CDR3 covers 15 residues. The whole isolated RNA underwent reverse transcription, so sequencing captured expressed TCRB transcripts. Assay: immunoSEQ multiplex PCR; the TCRdb copy retains only in-frame clones and omits some. The table has about 290,000 clones, about 8.5% seen once. This clone was found a few times. The chain employs TRBV13 and TRBJ2-7, with 7 bases aligning to TRBD1. This TCR was sampled from a woman aged 18-29 years in good health. Specimen: central memory CD4+ T cells from blood. CDR3: CASSLRGRDDYEQYF. The DNA of the CDR3 is TGTGCCAGCAGCTTAAGGGGGCGCGACGACTACGAGCAGTACTTC.